Presented here are 26 T cell receptor beta chains from one specimen sequenced in a study of human T cells and chemical hapten exposure. Using its own MiXCR run on the RACE reads, TCRdb lists one record per CDR3 protein. The sample has around 200,000 distinct CDR3 sequences, under 30% seen once. Time point described: patch test 3, about 24 weeks after DPC sensitization. Noted treatment: therapeutic diphenylcyclopropenone sensitization with weekly scalp DPC. The sample here was whole blood, taken in connection with sensitization to the hapten diphenylcyclopropenone (DPC). The receptor set was obtained from a woman between 35 and 50 years old with alopecia areata. Some clones in this sample may be carry-over from other donors' samples.

This chain links TRBV6-2 or TRBV6-3 with TRBJ2-3, with a tentative D call TRBD2 (5 bases). The ends were cut back, 5 bases at V and 2 bases at J, with 17 bases in the middle. CDR1 is MNHEY and CDR2 is SVGEGT in the germline V gene. The CDR3 sequence is 16 residues long. CDR3 sequence: CASSLSARPPTDTQYF. The CDR3 nucleotides are TGTGCCAGCAGTCTTAGCGCCCGCCCCCCCACAGATACGCAGTATTTT.

The chain couples TRBV7-2 to TRBJ2-5, with 11 bases lining up with TRBD2. The germline CDR1 and CDR2 sequences are SGHTA and FQGNSA. The junction had 18 bases not matched to a gene; V was cut back by 7 bases and J by 5 bases. This CDR3 has 18 amino acids. CDR3 sequence (DNA): TGTGCCAGCACCCCCGCTAGCGGGAGGATTTCGGGCGGGGAGACCCAGTACTTC. Its protein product is CASTPASGRISGGETQYF.

This clonotype was counted at least ten times. This rearrangement joins TRBV28 to TRBJ2-7; 8 bases align to TRBD1. The CDR3 length is 16 residues. With V trimmed by 4 bases and J by 4 bases, 12 bases remained unmatched. Germline lookup yields CDR1 MDHEN and CDR2 SYDVKM. This CDR3 is CASSSTGTGGGYEQYF. CDR3 coding DNA: TGTGCCAGCAGTTCCACCGGGACAGGAGGGGGATACGAGCAGTACTTC.

This clonotype was picked up a small number of times. V is TRBV28 and J is TRBJ2-5, with TRBD2 matching 7 bases. This CDR3 comprises 15 residues. V was clipped by 2 bases and J by 0 bases; unmatched bases: 3. In germline, CDR1 is MDHEN, CDR2 SYDVKM. The CDR3 coding sequence is TGTGCCAGCAGTTTACCGGGAGGAAACCAAGAGACCCAGTACTTC. This sequence encodes CASSLPGGNQETQYF.

This clonotype has ten or more counts. The CDR3 region has the DNA TGCGCCAGCAGCCAAGATTTCGGGACAGATGAAGCTTTCTTT. Protein product: CASSQDFGTDEAFF. The chain carries TRBV4-1 and TRBJ1-1; 7 bases are shared with TRBD1. The CDR3 has 14 amino acids. CDR1 MGHRA and CDR2 YSYEKL come from the germline V gene. V shed 0 bases and J 7 bases; nucleotides not matched to a gene: 5.

With regard to this clonotype: One junction end does not reproduce the germline sequence, and a read error may be involved. The chain uses TRBV9 and TRBJ2-3; a weak D match, TRBD2 (5 bases). The CDR3 has 13 residues. The germline gives CDR1 SGDLS, CDR2 YYNGEE. Here the CDR3 reads CARSELLDSTQYF. The CDR3 coding sequence is TGTGCCAGGAGCGAGCTACTAGATTCAACGCAGTATTTT. Full variable domain (remainder filled in from reference TRBV9 and TRBJ2-3): DSGVTQTPKHLITATGQRVTLRCSPRSGDLSVYWYQQSLDQGLQFLIQYYNGEERAKGNILERFSAQQFPDLHSELNLSSLELGDSALYFCARSELLDSTQYFGPGTRLTVL.

This clonotype was seen only a few times. The chain uses TRBV6-2 or TRBV6-3 and TRBJ1-2; no firm D call. CDR3 size: 17 residues. V was clipped by 0 bases and J by 8 bases, with 22 bases between them. Germline values: CDR1 MNHEY, CDR2 SVGEGT. The CDR3 sequence: CASSYSSAAQLGRGYTF. The CDR3 coding sequence is TGTGCCAGCAGTTACTCGTCGGCAGCTCAGCTTGGTCGGGGCTACACCTTC.

The chain recombines TRBV15 with TRBJ2-7; D possibly corresponds to TRBD1 (5 bases). The CDR3 has 17 amino acids. The ends were cut back, 1 base at V and 6 bases at J, with 22 bases in the middle. Looked up from germline, CDR1 is LNHNV and CDR2 is YYDKDF (reference sequence). In nucleotides, the CDR3 is TGTGCCACCAGCAGAGGGGAATCACAGGCGTTGGAAAGCGAGCAGTACTTC. Residues: CATSRGESQALESEQYF.

The chain links TRBV5-4 to TRBJ2-3; D remains ambiguous. V gave up 0 bases and J gave up 1 base, with 6 bases separating them. In germline, CDR1 is SGHNT, CDR2 YYREEE (reference sequence). The CDR3 has 14 residues. CDR3 loop: CASSLDVRTDTQYF. The CDR3 region has the DNA TGTGCCAGCAGCTTGGACGTCCGCACAGATACGCAGTATTTT.

This clonotype was picked up a small number of times. The rearrangement links TRBV29-1 to TRBJ2-6; tentatively, D is TRBD1 (5 bases). V lost 7 bases and J 2 bases, leaving 9 bases between the germline ends. Germline CDR1 SQVTM, CDR2 ANQGSEA. The CDR3 sequence is 13 residues long. In DNA form, the CDR3 reads TGCAGCGCACAGGTGACTGGGGCCAACGTCCTGACTTTC. Amino acids: CSAQVTGANVLTF. The full variable domain, its missing parts supplied by reference TRBV29-1 and TRBJ2-6, is SAVISQKPSRDICQRGTSLTIQCQVDSQVTMMFWYRQQPGQSLTLIATANQGSEATYESGFVIDKFPISRPNLTFSTLTVSNMSPEDSSIYLCSAQVTGANVLTFGAGSRLTVL.

This clonotype was counted many times. The V call is TRBV11-1, the J call TRBJ2-7; a weak D match, TRBD2 (6 bases). CDR1 and CDR2 from the germline V gene are SGHAT and FQDESV (reference sequence). The CDR3 covers 12 residues. Trimming cost V 5 bases and J 6 bases, with 11 bases left between them. This chain's CDR3 is CASSGGFVEQYF. The CDR3 region has the DNA TGTGCCAGCAGCGGGGGGTTCGTCGAGCAGTACTTC. Looking up the rest from reference TRBV11-1 and TRBJ2-7 gives the full variable domain: EAEVAQSPRYKITEKSQAVAFWCDPISGHATLYWYRQILGQGPELLVQFQDESVVDDSQLPKDRFSAERLKGVDSTLKIQPAELGDSAMYLCASSGGFVEQYFGPGTRLTVT.

This clonotype was observed a handful of times. The CDR3 nucleotides read TGTGCCAGCAGTGACTCGGGGGCCCGGTCACCCCTCCACTTT. Protein sequence: CASSDSGARSPLHF. The chain uses TRBV6-4 and TRBJ1-6; tentative D call: TRBD1 (6 bases). CDR3 length: 14 residues. Trimming pared 0 bases from V and 10 bases from J, leaving 10 bases between. Germline assignment: CDR1 MRHNA and CDR2 SNTAGT.

The chain employs TRBV27 and TRBJ1-6; D is unresolved. V lost 5 bases and J 4 bases, leaving 6 bases between the germline ends. The CDR3 spans 13 residues. Germline V gene data show CDR1 as MNHEY and CDR2 as SMNVEV (reference sequence). The CDR3 sequence is CASSPTYNSPLHF. Here the CDR3 DNA reads TGTGCCAGCAGTCCTACATATAATTCACCCCTCCACTTT.

The chain couples TRBV5-1 to TRBJ1-5, with D possibly TRBD1 on 5 matching bases. The V and J ends lost 0 bases and 7 bases respectively, with 11 bases between them. The CDR3 runs to 14 residues. Germline V gene lookup returns CDR1 SGHRS and CDR2 YFSETQ. The CDR3 DNA reads as TGCGCCAGCAGCTTGGGGTTCGGGGGGCAGCCCCAGCATTTT. Encoded protein: CASSLGFGGQPQHF.

This clonotype was detected a few times. The V call is TRBV7-2, the J call TRBJ2-7, with 12 bases that match TRBD2. The CDR3 loop spans 14 amino acids. Germline V gives CDR1 SGHTA, CDR2 FQGNSA. The V gene end was trimmed by 4 bases and the J gene end by 5 bases; junction bases not matched to a gene: 3. The CDR3 sequence: CASSSGTSGHEQYF. In DNA form, the CDR3 reads TGTGCCAGCAGCTCGGGGACTAGCGGGCACGAGCAGTACTTC.

This clonotype was detected only a few times. The chain has TRBV27 and TRBJ2-7, with 16 nucleotides matching TRBD2. CDR1 and CDR2 (germline): MNHEY, SMNVEV (reference sequence). The CDR3 is 17 amino acids. Losses at the gene ends were 2 bases for V and 0 bases for J; bases not matched to a gene: 1. In nucleotides, the CDR3 is TGTGCCAGCAGTTTAGGGACTAGCGGGAGGGTCTCCTACGAGCAGTACTTC. Translation: CASSLGTSGRVSYEQYF.

The chain has TRBV6-6 and TRBJ1-2; 9 positions agree with TRBD1. The V segment lost 1 base and the J segment 7 bases; nucleotides outside the gene matches: 10. The germline CDR1 and CDR2 sequences are MNHNY and SVGAGI (reference sequence). The CDR3 is made up of 16 amino acids. CDR3: CASSYYKQGAARGYTF. CDR3 nucleotides: TGTGCCAGCAGTTACTACAAACAGGGGGCGGCCCGTGGCTACACCTTC.

The sample holds a few counts of this clonotype. The chain has TRBV5-1 and TRBJ2-7; weak D call: TRBD1 (5 bases). This CDR3 has 14 amino acids. Trimming cost V 0 bases and J 1 base, with 8 bases left between them. Germline V gene sequence: CDR1 SGHRS, CDR2 YFSETQ. The CDR3 region has the DNA TGCGCCAGCAGCTTGGCAGGGTATTCCTACGAGCAGTACTTC. It is translated as CASSLAGYSYEQYF.

This clonotype was detected a few times. The rearrangement uses TRBV6-2 or TRBV6-3 and TRBJ1-5, with 7 positions matching TRBD1. The CDR3 has 12 residues. Germline CDR1 and CDR2: MNHEY and SVGEGT. V gave up 6 bases and J gave up 6 bases; unmatched junction bases: 2. The CDR3 nucleotides are TGTGCCAGCAGGACAGGGTTTCAGCCCCAGCATTTT. This encodes CASRTGFQPQHF.

This clonotype was recorded at least ten times. For the CDR3, the DNA is TGTGCCATCAGTTCCCGGGACAGGGGGTACGAGCAGTACTTC. As protein: CAISSRDRGYEQYF. This sequence joins TRBV10-3 and TRBJ2-7; the match to TRBD1 covers 11 bases. The V gene's germline CDR1 is ENHRY and CDR2 SYGVKD. Trimming cost V 5 bases and J 4 bases; bases outside gene matches: 4. This CDR3 is 14 amino acids long.

This clonotype has a handful of counts. The gene calls are TRBV6-5 and TRBJ1-1; TRBD1 is a possible D gene (5 bases). The CDR3 is 13 residues long. Germline lookup yields CDR1 MNHEY and CDR2 SVGAGI. Trimming took off 6 bases at V and 5 bases at J, with 13 bases between the two ends. CDR3 in amino acids: CASSRQPRTEAFF. Written as DNA, the CDR3 is TGTGCCAGCAGCCGACAGCCGCGGACTGAAGCTTTCTTT.

The chain has TRBV9 and TRBJ2-1; D call uncertain. Trimming took off 3 bases at V and 4 bases at J, with 5 bases between the two ends. The germline CDR1 and CDR2 sequences are SGDLS and YYNGEE. The CDR3 covers 12 residues. The CDR3, as DNA: TGTGCCAGCAGCGAGGGTTACAATGAGCAGTTCTTC. Translating gives CASSEGYNEQFF. Filled out from reference TRBV9 and TRBJ2-1, the complete variable domain reads DSGVTQTPKHLITATGQRVTLRCSPRSGDLSVYWYQQSLDQGLQFLIQYYNGEERAKGNILERFSAQQFPDLHSELNLSSLELGDSALYFCASSEGYNEQFFGPGTRLTVL.

Here the CDR3 reads CSAIRDRSNQPQHF. The CDR3 DNA reads TGCAGTGCTATCCGAGACAGGAGCAATCAGCCCCAGCATTTT. This chain joins TRBV20-1 and TRBJ1-5; tentative D call: TRBD1 (6 bases). Trimming removed 4 bases from V and 1 base from J, with 11 bases in between. The CDR3 length is 14 residues. Germline-derived CDR1 and CDR2 are DFQATT and SNEGSKA (reference sequence).

This clonotype was recorded a few times. J is TRBJ1-1 and V is TRBV10-3; no reliable D call. Germline V gene data show CDR1 as ENHRY and CDR2 as SYGVKD. Trimming took 5 bases from V and 0 from J, leaving 10 bases between them. The CDR3 spans 14 residues. The CDR3 region is CAISLTEMNTEAFF. In DNA form, the CDR3 reads TGTGCCATCAGTTTGACGGAGATGAACACTGAAGCTTTCTTT.

V gene TRBV11-3 combines with J gene TRBJ1-1; 12 nucleotides align to TRBD1. The CDR3 is 17 residues long. Germline V CDR1 and CDR2: SGHNT, YENEEA. J gave up 6 bases and V 1 base, and 9 bases lay outside the gene matches. The CDR3 DNA sequence: TGTGCCAGCAGCTTAGGTTGGGGACAGGGGGCGAGCGCTGAAGCTTTCTTT. This sequence encodes CASSLGWGQGASAEAFF.

The V gene is TRBV6-5, the J gene TRBJ2-7; the match to TRBD1 covers 8 bases. After removal of 6 bases from V and 4 bases from J, the junction contained 5 bases not matched to a gene. CDR1 and CDR2 (germline): MNHEY, SVGAGI. The CDR3 has 13 residues. DNA of the CDR3: TGTGCCAGCAGGAGGACAGGGATTTACGAGCAGTACTTC. Protein sequence: CASRRTGIYEQYF.